Listed here is a single TCR beta chain. As yet, its antigen is unknown. The sample comes from a study of T cells in localized non-small cell lung cancer. Here immunoSEQ multiplex PCR was the method, and the copy in TCRdb shows in-frame clones only, minus some. The sample records fewer than 2,000 clones, under 25% being singletons. Study results and limitations: An association was observed between higher blood T cell density and longer overall survival.

The sequencing here drew on normal lung tissue next to the tumor, taken before any cancer treatment. The sequence came from a female donor at least 60 years old with stage I squamous cell lung carcinoma.

The CDR3 loop is CASSPRRDRGVGMGTEAFF. CDR3 nucleotides: TGTGCCAGCTCTCCTCGTCGAGACAGGGGGGTAGGAATGGGCACTGAAGCTTTCTTT. The chain carries TRBV18 and TRBJ1-1, with 9 bases fitting TRBD1. Germline-derived CDR1 and CDR2 are KGHSH and LQKENI. J was trimmed by 4 bases and V by 6 bases; bases with no gene match: 21. This CDR3 region has 19 residues.